These 15 T cell receptor beta chains came from one sample sequenced in a study of regulatory T cells in long-lasting Graves disease. The sample's time point: newly diagnosed GD, antithyroid drugs for less than 3 months. Following extraction of RNA from PBMCs, that RNA was used to make the TCR library. Arm-PCR of CDR3 regions and iRepertoire HTBI primers were the basis on which TCR beta libraries were built. MiXCR, run by TCRdb on the multiplex PCR reads, gives a single entry per CDR3 protein. The table records about 430,000 distinct CDR3 sequences, 15% of them present only once. These sequences were also reported in another study, on T cells in Graves' hyperthyroidism and ophthalmopathy.

The sample was peripheral blood mononuclear cells (PBMCs), taken at new diagnosis, from a patient treated with antithyroid drugs. The receptors come from a woman aged 35 to 49 with Graves disease.

This clonotype has a count of ten or more. J is TRBJ2-1 and V is TRBV7-2; TRBD2 matches 7 bases. V was clipped by 5 bases and J by 10 bases; unmatched bases: 5. The CDR3 is 12 residues long. Germline values: CDR1 SGHTA, CDR2 FQGNSA. The CDR3 region is CASSTAGVEQFF. DNA of the CDR3: TGTGCCAGCAGCACCGCGGGAGTAGAGCAGTTCTTC.

This clonotype was found many times. CDR3 amino acids: CASSFLTSGRGFGEQYF. CDR3 nucleotides: TGTGCCAGCAGTTTCCTGACTAGCGGGAGAGGGTTCGGCGAGCAGTACTTC. The chain employs TRBV28 and TRBJ2-7; 12 nucleotides align to TRBD2. The CDR3 sequence is 17 residues long. V shed 3 bases, J shed 6 bases, and the junction held 12 bases outside the gene matches. Germline V CDR1 and CDR2: MDHEN, SYDVKM.

The table lists this clonotype with many counts. The chain uses TRBV6-2 or TRBV6-3 and TRBJ2-3; no firm D call. The germline V gene has CDR1 MNHEY and CDR2 SVGEGT. The CDR3 extends over 14 amino acids. V lost 2 bases to trimming and J lost 2 bases, with 8 bases between them. This chain's CDR3 is CASSYDSSTDTQYF. CDR3 DNA sequence: TGTGCCAGCAGTTACGACTCCTCCACAGATACGCAGTATTTT.

The chain couples TRBV5-1 to TRBJ2-1; D tentatively fits TRBD1 or TRBD2 (5 bases each). The CDR3 sequence is 13 residues long. V shed 4 bases and J shed 9 bases, with 14 bases lying between them. Germline V gene lookup returns CDR1 SGHRS and CDR2 YFSETQ. This CDR3 reads CASSRPPGLEQFF. DNA for the CDR3: TGCGCCAGCAGCCGGCCTCCGGGGCTTGAGCAGTTCTTC. The whole variable domain, remainder taken from reference TRBV5-1 and TRBJ2-1, is KAGVTQTPRYLIKTRGQQVTLSCSPISGHRSVSWYQQTPGQGLQFLFEYFSETQRNKGNFPGRFSGRQFSNSRSEMNVSTLELGDSALYLCASSRPPGLEQFFGPGTRLTVL.

The chain joins TRBV4-3 to TRBJ2-3, with TRBD2 as a possible D gene (6 bases). Germline lookup yields CDR1 LGHNA and CDR2 YSLEER. V was cut by 1 base and J by 5 bases, with 10 bases left in between. The CDR3 runs to 14 residues. Here the CDR3 reads CASSQGRAEDTQYF. In DNA, the CDR3 is TGCGCCAGCAGCCAAGGGAGGGCGGAAGATACGCAGTATTTT.

Many counts were recorded for this clonotype. The gene calls are TRBV7-3 and TRBJ2-5; weak D call: TRBD1 (6 bases). The ends were cut back, 4 bases at V and 1 base at J, with 7 bases in the middle. Germline V gene lookup returns CDR1 SGHTA and CDR2 FQGTGA. This CDR3 is 13 amino acids long. In DNA form, the CDR3 reads TGTGCCAGCAGCTCAGGGGCCCAAGAGACCCAGTACTTC. It is translated as CASSSGAQETQYF.

This clonotype was recorded many times. Relative to the germline gene, one junction end is altered; a read error may explain this. The genes are TRBV11-2 and TRBJ1-2, with TRBD1 matching over 11 bases. CDR3 length: 13 residues. Germline assignment: CDR1 SGHAT and CDR2 FQNNGV. The CDR3 DNA is TGCGCCAGCAGCAGGGACAGGGGGGATGGCTACACCTTC. Its translation: CASSRDRGDGYTF. Full variable domain (remainder filled in from reference TRBV11-2 and TRBJ1-2): EAGVAQSPRYKIIEKRQSVAFWCNPISGHATLYWYQQILGQGPKLLIQFQNNGVVDDSQLPKDRFSAERLKGVDSTLKIQPAKLEDSAVYLCASSRDRGDGYTFGSGTRLTVV.

Written as DNA, the CDR3 is TGTGCCAGCAGTATAACGGGGGGCAATGAGCAGTTCTTC. Translation: CASSITGGNEQFF. The rearrangement uses TRBV6-1 and TRBJ2-1; 7 bases map to TRBD2. The length of the CDR3 is 13 residues. The germline V gene has CDR1 MNHNS and CDR2 SASEGT. With 5 bases clipped from V and 6 bases from J, the junction kept 4 bases outside the gene matches.

This clonotype appeared many times. This sequence joins TRBV2 and TRBJ2-7; D is perhaps TRBD1 (6 bases). Germline CDR1 and CDR2: SNHLY and FYNNEI. The CDR3 loop spans 14 amino acids. V was clipped by 2 bases and J by 4 bases, with 12 bases between them. The DNA for the CDR3 is TGTGCCAGCAGTGAACAGGGGAGATTATACGAGCAGTACTTC. Its protein product is CASSEQGRLYEQYF.

This clonotype was picked up a small number of times. V is TRBV25-1 and J is TRBJ2-1, with TRBD2 identical over 9 bases. This CDR3 spans 16 amino acids. After removal of 4 bases from V and 1 base from J, the junction contained 5 bases not matched to a gene. In germline, CDR1 is MGHDK, CDR2 SYGVNS. CDR3 nucleotides: TGTGCCAGCAGTGTATTAGCGGGAGTGTCCTACAATGAGCAGTTCTTC. Its translation: CASSVLAGVSYNEQFF.

The chain joins TRBV20-1 to TRBJ2-1, with TRBD2 as a possible D gene (6 bases). The CDR3 length is 14 residues. The germline V and J ends were trimmed by 5 bases and 0 bases, with 11 bases remaining between them. From germline, CDR1 is DFQATT and CDR2 SNEGSKA (reference sequence). CDR3 in amino acids: CSALAPSSYNEQFF. CDR3 coding DNA: TGCAGTGCTCTAGCGCCGAGCTCCTACAATGAGCAGTTCTTC.

This clonotype occurred a few times. The genes are TRBV5-4 and TRBJ2-2, with TRBD1 matching over 7 bases. The CDR3 totals 15 residues. Germline CDR1 reads SGHNT; CDR2 reads YYREEE (reference sequence). Trimming removed 2 bases from V and 5 bases from J; junction bases left unmatched: 6. The CDR3 nucleotides read TGTGCCAGCAGCTTCCAGACAGGGAGAACCGGGGAGCTGTTTTTT. Protein product: CASSFQTGRTGELFF.

This clonotype was observed at least ten times. This chain joins TRBV28 and TRBJ2-7; 9 bases are shared with TRBD2. CDR3 length: 16 amino acids. J lost 3 bases, V lost 9 bases, and 15 bases had no gene match. Germline V gene data show CDR1 as MDHEN and CDR2 as SYDVKM. The CDR3 is CASLSTGTSPLYEQYF. The CDR3 DNA follows: TGTGCCAGTCTTTCCACCGGGACTAGCCCCCTCTACGAGCAGTACTTC.

This clonotype was seen many times. The V gene is TRBV20-1, the J gene TRBJ2-3; unclear D gene. The V end was cut by 1 base, the J end by 2 bases, with 13 bases between. The germline V gene encodes CDR1 DFQATT and CDR2 SNEGSKA (reference sequence). This CDR3 contains 15 residues. The CDR3 loop reads CSARGRDFVTDTQYF. As DNA, the CDR3 is TGCAGTGCTAGAGGCCGCGACTTTGTCACAGATACGCAGTATTTT.

The chain joins TRBV12-3 or TRBV12-4 to TRBJ2-3, with TRBD2 matching 8 bases. The CDR3 consists of 15 residues. Germline trimming cut 3 bases from V and 4 bases from J; bases unmatched to any gene: 6. CDR3 DNA: TGTGCCAGCAGTTTTGAAGCGGGAGATGCAGATACGCAGTATTTT. This codes for CASSFEAGDADTQYF.